This T cell receptor beta chain originates from a study of blood T cell repertoires in COVID-19. Original analysis: From reference gene primer amplification, estimates of nucleated cell counts were derived. Produced via immunoSEQ multiplex PCR; TCRdb's table is partial and in-frame only. D and trimming were read from the DNA, whereas the V and J calls and clone size are those reported in that table. The table lists fewer than 250,000 clones, 80% to 95% of them singletons. The Seattle patients joined while their infection was active and were tracked longitudinally afterward. Germline-derived CDR1 and CDR2 are GTSNPN and SVGIG (reference sequence). The V end lost 2 bases, the J end lost 3 bases, and 10 bases lay between the germline ends. The CDR3 is made up of 13 amino acids. This clone was recorded a few times.

The chain links TRBV30 to TRBJ1-2; D unresolved. The sequence was obtained from a man in his 60s with COVID-19, enrolled during active disease. The sequenced sample consisted of peripheral blood. The CDR3 DNA sequence: TGTGCCTGGAGTCCTGGGCAGTACTATGGCTACACCTTC. Translated, it gives CAWSPGQYYGYTF.